The next 22 T cell receptor beta chains were all read from a single sample in a study of glioma-infiltrating T cells. Amplification of TCR alpha and beta CDR3 regions from RNA used iRepertoire nested multiplex PCR. Using its own MiXCR run on the multiplex PCR reads, TCRdb lists one record per CDR3 protein. The sample has roughly 120,000 distinct CDR3 sequences, roughly 25% seen once. Material: glioma tissue, nonneoplastic brain tissue, or PBMCs (not recorded which). The receptors stem from a human donor with low-grade glioma or glioblastoma, undergoing nonglioma brain surgery, or in good health (not recorded which).

The rearrangement uses TRBV29-1 and TRBJ1-1, with D possibly matching TRBD1 (6 bases). The CDR3 length is 14 residues. Trimming cost V 5 bases and J 5 bases, with 18 bases left between them. Germline assignment: CDR1 SQVTM and CDR2 ANQGSEA. The CDR3 region is CSVRGARGRTEAFF. The CDR3 DNA is TGCAGCGTTCGGGGGGCGCGAGGAAGAACTGAAGCTTTCTTT.

Comment on this clonotype: An end of the junction does not agree with germline; a read error may underlie this. The rearrangement links TRBV4-2 to TRBJ2-5; the match to TRBD2 covers 9 bases. The germline gives CDR1 LGHNA, CDR2 YNFKEQ. The CDR3 extends over 16 amino acids. The CDR3 DNA reads TGTGCCAGCAGCCAAGTTGGCGGGAGGGGTCAAGGGACCCAGTACTTC. Its protein product is CASSQVGGRGQGTQYF.

The J gene is TRBJ2-1, the V gene TRBV4-1, with D hard to call. V lost 5 bases to trimming and J lost 2 bases, with 16 bases between them. This CDR3 region has 16 residues. The germline V gene encodes CDR1 MGHRA and CDR2 YSYEKL. CDR3 in DNA: TGCGCCAGCAGCGAAGGAGCTCCAGGAGCCTACAATGAGCAGTTCTTC. Residues: CASSEGAPGAYNEQFF.

This clonotype was found many times. V usage is TRBV5-4 and J usage is TRBJ1-2; possible D gene TRBD1, 6 bases. The germline V gene encodes CDR1 SGHNT and CDR2 YYREEE (reference sequence). V gave up 1 base and J gave up 8 bases, with 18 bases separating them. This CDR3 has 15 amino acids. The CDR3 DNA reads TGTGCCAGCAGCTTGCTCCAAGGGGGACGGAGAGGCTACACCTTC. Its protein is CASSLLQGGRRGYTF.

As concerns this clonotype: A much bigger clone sits one base away, suggesting this may be a read error. The V gene is TRBV5-1, the J gene TRBJ2-6; D is ambiguous. CDR3 length equals 16 residues. Looked up from germline, CDR1 is SGHRS and CDR2 is YFSETQ. Deletions cut 4 bases from V and 4 bases from J, with 15 bases between. The DNA of the CDR3 is TGCGCCAGCAGCATAGCCTCAGCTAGAGGGGCCAACGTCCTGACTTTC. It translates to CASSIASARGANVLTF.

The chain employs TRBV30 and TRBJ2-5, with 10 bases aligning to TRBD1. The trim removed 1 base at V and 4 bases at J, leaving 3 bases unmatched. The CDR3 spans 14 residues. Germline CDR1 is GTSNPN and CDR2 is SVGIG (reference sequence). This CDR3 reads CAWSATGGTETQYF. CDR3 in DNA: TGTGCCTGGAGTGCGACAGGGGGCACAGAGACCCAGTACTTC.

This clonotype was seen many times. The gene calls are TRBV7-6 and TRBJ2-7; 8 bases are a match to TRBD2. Germline-derived CDR1 and CDR2 are SGHVS and FNYEAQ. The length of the CDR3 is 15 residues. Losses at the gene ends were 5 bases for V and 6 bases for J; bases not matched to a gene: 12. CDR3 DNA sequence: TGTGCCAGCAGCCCCTCCTTAGCGGGGCCGGGCGAGCAGTACTTC. Translated, it gives CASSPSLAGPGEQYF.

This clonotype was picked up many times. The genes are TRBV25-1 and TRBJ2-7; TRBD2 matches 10 bases. V was clipped by 3 bases and J by 4 bases; unmatched bases: 3. CDR3 length equals 14 residues. Germline CDR1 and CDR2: MGHDK and SYGVNS. CDR3 sequence reads: CASSEPSGSYEQYF. The DNA of the CDR3 is TGTGCCAGCAGTGAGCCTAGCGGGAGTTACGAGCAGTACTTC.

Many counts were recorded for this clonotype. This sequence joins TRBV10-3 and TRBJ2-3; unclear D gene. Germline CDR1 reads ENHRY; CDR2 reads SYGVKD. The V end lost 2 bases, the J end lost 4 bases, and 13 bases lay between the germline ends. This CDR3 spans 15 amino acids. DNA of the CDR3: TGTGCCATCAGTGAGGGGTCCACAAGTGCAGATACGCAGTATTTT. Encoded protein: CAISEGSTSADTQYF.

This clonotype has only one observation. The CDR3 carries no conserved terminal phenylalanine or tryptophan, so it likely arises from a read error. V and J are TRBV20-1 and TRBJ2-7; D is possibly TRBD2 (6 bases). This CDR3 has 15 amino acids. Trimming cost V 0 bases and J 2 bases, with 14 bases left between them. CDR1 is DFQATT, CDR2 SNEGSKA, per germline (reference sequence). This chain's CDR3 is CSARDTTRLAYEQYL. Written as DNA, the CDR3 is TGCAGTGCTAGAGACACGACTAGGTTGGCCTACGAGCAGTACTTA.

A word on this clonotype: A much more abundant neighbour one base away suggests this may be a read error. The gene calls are TRBV7-2 and TRBJ2-1, with D possibly matching TRBD1 (6 bases). The CDR3 has 14 residues. V lost 0 bases and J lost 7, with 10 bases in between. The germline CDR1 and CDR2 sequences are SGHTA and FQGNSA. CDR3 in amino acids: CASSLASGANEQFF. In nucleotides, the CDR3 is TGTGCCAGCAGCTTAGCTTCAGGGGCGAATGAGCAGTTCTTC.

This clonotype was counted at least ten times. This chain links TRBV6-2 or TRBV6-3 with TRBJ2-3; D perhaps matches TRBD2 (5 bases). Germline V gene lookup returns CDR1 MNHEY and CDR2 SVGEGT. CDR3 length: 14 residues. Trimming left V 2 bases short and J 3 bases short, with 9 bases between. CDR3 sequence: CASSYVRVTDTQYF. The DNA of the CDR3 is TGTGCCAGCAGTTACGTGCGGGTTACAGATACGCAGTATTTT.

This clonotype was counted at least ten times. V and J are TRBV7-2 and TRBJ1-6; weak D call: TRBD1 (5 bases). The CDR3 has 13 amino acids. Per the germline V gene, CDR1 is SGHTA and CDR2 is FQGNSA. Trimming took 4 bases from V and 10 from J, leaving 11 bases between them. CDR3 loop: CASSWDGWSPLHF. CDR3 nucleotide sequence: TGTGCCAGCAGCTGGGACGGATGGTCACCCCTCCACTTT.

This clonotype was observed a handful of times. The chain recombines TRBV4-2 with TRBJ2-1; D gene ambiguous. The V and J ends lost 4 bases and 4 bases respectively, with 11 bases between them. Per germline, CDR1 LGHNA and CDR2 YNFKEQ. This CDR3 contains 14 residues. DNA of the CDR3: TGTGCCAGCAGCCCCCAGGACGGATACAATGAGCAGTTCTTC. Protein sequence: CASSPQDGYNEQFF.

This clonotype was picked up a small number of times. This clone may be a read error of a much larger clone one base away. Written as DNA, the CDR3 is TGTACCAGCAGTTACGTCGGTTTGTCCGGGGAGCTGTTTTTT. Translation gives CTSSYVGLSGELFF. J is TRBJ2-2 and V is TRBV6-6; D is undetermined. Looked up from germline, CDR1 is MNHNY and CDR2 is SVGAGI (reference sequence). The length of the CDR3 is 14 residues.

This clonotype was picked up a small number of times. A much larger clonotype is one base distant, so this may be a read error. The rearrangement uses TRBV6-1 and TRBJ2-1; D might be TRBD2 (5 bases). Trimming took 6 bases from V and 10 from J, leaving 16 bases between them. The V gene's germline CDR1 is MNHNS and CDR2 SASEGT. The CDR3 totals 13 residues. The CDR3 nucleotides read TGTGCCAGCAGCGAACGGACTGCCTCAGAGCAGTTCTTC. This encodes CASSERTASEQFF.

This clonotype was observed a handful of times. This rearrangement joins TRBV2 to TRBJ2-1, with TRBD2 matching over 9 bases. Germline V gene lookup returns CDR1 SNHLY and CDR2 FYNNEI. V dropped 6 bases and J dropped 6; count of bases not matched to a gene: 9. The CDR3 consists of 15 residues. DNA of the CDR3: TGTGCCAGCAGGCGGGCGGGAGGGCCAGGCAATGAGCAGTTCTTC. This translates into CASRRAGGPGNEQFF. The full variable domain, in which reference TRBV2 and TRBJ2-1 provide the parts outside the CDR3, is EPEVTQTPSHQVTQMGQEVILRCVPISNHLYFYWYRQILGQKVEFLVSFYNNEISEKSEIFDDQFSVERPDGSNFTLKIRSTKLEDSAMYFCASRRAGGPGNEQFFGPGTRLTVL.

This clonotype was picked up many times. V is TRBV4-3 and J is TRBJ2-3, with TRBD2 matching 7 bases. The CDR3 spans 15 residues. The germline V gene encodes CDR1 LGHNA and CDR2 YSLEER. Trimming removed 7 bases from V and 2 bases from J; junction bases left unmatched: 9. The CDR3 DNA reads as TGCGCCAGCACCCAGTGGCTAGCGGACACAGATACGCAGTATTTT. Translating it yields CASTQWLADTDTQYF.

About this clonotype itself: Being one base from a much bigger clone, this may be a read error. The V call is TRBV28, the J call TRBJ2-7; D gene uncertain. CDR1 and CDR2 (germline): MDHEN, SYDVKM. This CDR3 contains 11 residues. The CDR3 DNA follows: TGTGCCACTGGCGATAACTACGGGCAGTACTTC. Its protein product is CATGDNYGQYF.

This clonotype was counted ten times or more. This sequence joins TRBV6-1 and TRBJ2-7; 7 bases align to TRBD2. This CDR3 spans 14 amino acids. J was trimmed by 3 bases and V by 5 bases; bases with no gene match: 7. Germline values: CDR1 MNHNS, CDR2 SASEGT. CDR3 residues: CASSLATSSYEQYF. In DNA form, the CDR3 reads TGTGCCAGCAGTCTCGCGACTAGCAGCTACGAGCAGTACTTC.

This clonotype was picked up many times. The chain has TRBV15 and TRBJ2-1; tentative D call: TRBD1 (5 bases). Trimming took off 0 bases at V and 1 base at J, with 10 bases between the two ends. The CDR3 contains 16 residues. CDR1 and CDR2 from the germline V gene are LNHNV and YYDKDF (reference sequence). CDR3 nucleotide sequence: TGTGCCACCAGCAGAGATCTAGGGGCTTCCTACAATGAGCAGTTCTTC. Its protein is CATSRDLGASYNEQFF. The variable domain in full, with the rest retrieved from reference TRBV15 and TRBJ2-1, is DAMVIQNPRYQVTQFGKPVTLSCSQTLNHNVMYWYQQKSSQAPKLLFHYYDKDFNNEADTPDNFQSRRPNTSFCFLDIRSPGLGDTAMYLCATSRDLGASYNEQFFGPGTRLTVL.

Of note for this clonotype: This may come from a read error, since a much larger clone is one base off. The V call is TRBV7-9, the J call TRBJ2-3; D possibly corresponds to TRBD2 (6 bases). CDR1 SEHNR and CDR2 FQNEAQ come from the germline V gene (reference sequence). The CDR3 length is 14 residues. V lost 9 bases and J 8 bases, leaving 21 bases between the germline ends. CDR3 sequence (DNA): TGTGCCAGTCGGGGGATGAGCCCTCTCGGTACGCAGTATTTT. It is translated as CASRGMSPLGTQYF.